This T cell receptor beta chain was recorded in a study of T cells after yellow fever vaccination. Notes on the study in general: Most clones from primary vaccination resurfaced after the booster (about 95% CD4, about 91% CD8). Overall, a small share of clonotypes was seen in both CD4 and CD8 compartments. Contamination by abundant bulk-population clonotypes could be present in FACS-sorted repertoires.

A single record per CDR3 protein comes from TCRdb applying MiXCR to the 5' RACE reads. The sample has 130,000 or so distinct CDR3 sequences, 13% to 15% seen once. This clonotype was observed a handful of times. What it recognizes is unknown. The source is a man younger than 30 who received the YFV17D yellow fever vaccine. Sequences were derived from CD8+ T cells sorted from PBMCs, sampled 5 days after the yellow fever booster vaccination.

The CDR3 nucleotides read TGCGCCAGCAGCTTGAACGGGGTGAACACTGAAGCTTTCTTT. Residues: CASSLNGVNTEAFF. This chain links TRBV5-1 with TRBJ1-1; D not certain. The V end was cut by 1 base, the J end by 0 bases, with 7 bases between. The CDR3 totals 14 residues. The germline V gene encodes CDR1 SGHRS and CDR2 YFSETQ.